This T cell receptor beta chain was profiled in a study of cytomegalovirus exposure and HLA in healthy donors (dated by TCRdb to about 2017). The study in broad terms: In an earlier analysis of roughly 590 of the donors, about 260 Gb of sequence data and 95 million to 130 million unique TCR beta sequences from approximately 180 million T cells were reported. Using immunosequencing, the study profiled T cell repertoires from around 680 subjects and related those repertoires to cytomegalovirus serostatus. The number of donors typed differed by locus, with about 629-640 for A, B, C, DRB1 and DQB1, about 500 for DQA1, about 610 for DPA1, and 472 for DPB1. Across some 400 genotyped donors of the cohort, an average of about 200,000 unique TCR beta nucleotide sequences per donor were sequenced, and roughly a sixth of those sequences were non-productive. In a later genetic analysis, genome-wide SNP genotypes for about 55% of the roughly 700 donors were used, and that subset was treated as a discovery cohort. Roughly 300 gigabases of sequencing data and approximately 85 million unique TCR sequences were included in an early release covering about 620 HLA-typed donors. Four to six DR-DQ haplotypes were handled as single units for association and clustering, since linkage in the cohort was strong. The study combined high-throughput TCR immunosequencing, statistical association of individual TCRs with disease status, and machine learning to predict cytomegalovirus infection status. A separate validation cohort of 100 to 150 different subjects was used in addition to the 666-subject first cohort. In a later analysis, previously published TCR beta repertoires from 666 donors were re-analyzed and high-resolution HLA genotyping was added so that TCR occurrence patterns could be studied. The aim of the study was to test whether cataloging public T cell receptors could identify signatures of past pathogen exposure. Rather than drawing on any new phenotypic data, the later analysis identified candidate immune exposures from TCR beta sequences and the way those sequences occurred across donors. An earlier analysis of around 640 of the donors used high-throughput TCR beta sequencing to judge whether each TCR beta V gene segment behaved as functional or pseudogenic. All discovery cohort repertoires had been generated on a single sequencing platform. Among the roughly 370 genotyped donors, 81% belonged to the genetic ancestry cluster associated with self-reported Caucasian donors. HLA typing covered class I and class II loci at four-digit resolution. Donor age, sex, ethnicity and CMV serostatus were compiled alongside the repertoire data. The study at large found these results: The classifier was reported to diagnose cytomegalovirus status with high specificity and sensitivity in both the original and validation cohorts. Specific HLA alleles were associated with 16,951 TCR beta sequences at a false discovery rate of 0.05 in a later analysis. It was suggested by the authors that the approach could potentially be generalized to other disease states and immunological phenotypes. Correlated functional status among segregating V segments might reflect linkage disequilibrium, but an unknown experimental factor could not be ruled out. In the study, around 160 TCR beta chains were listed as associated with cytomegalovirus. In vitro tests confirmed that a few of the cytomegalovirus-associated TCR beta chains recognize cytomegalovirus antigens. Because counts were too low, roughly 16 rarely observed V segments, including chromosome 9 orphons, were excluded from the earlier analysis of 587 of the donors. Because some donors lacked HLA typing at each locus, the association tests relied only on the typed subset. A group of highly shared sequence variants was considered likely to be a technical artifact of the sequencing pipeline. A further reported finding was that TCR beta sequences accurately predicted the HLA-A and HLA-B alleles for most subjects in the first cohort. For the cohort, immune exposure information was limited to CMV serostatus. Some IMGT-functional V segments, including TRBV6-2 and TRBV6-3, could not be distinguished by the 87-base-pair reads and were therefore excluded. Assigning TCR associations to individual alleles was difficult when HLA alleles, especially DR and DQ, strongly co-occurred. In an earlier analysis of approximately 600 of the donors, most TCR beta V segments were observed in productive rearrangements about 87% or about 30% of the time, broadly matching IMGT annotations. Most TCR sequences were observed very rarely across donors, whereas some public TCRs were present in many individuals. A later analysis reported that several top co-occurrence clusters appeared linked to parvovirus B19, influenza, CMV and Epstein-Barr virus. In a later analysis, TCR association rates were found to vary across HLA loci, with the most associated TCRs seen for DRB1 alleles and the fewest for HLA-C alleles. The presence/absence analyses assumed that sequencing depth was roughly uniform across donors, and that assumption may not be true. In a later genetic analysis, a missense DCLRE1C variant was associated with V-gene and J-gene trimming of TCR beta chains, and the association was replicated in an independent cohort. Only TCR beta chains were sequenced in this cohort, and the absence of alpha or paired-chain data limited detectable features. Compared with equally common non-associated chains, HLA-associated TCR beta chains in a later analysis were more clonally expanded and had lower generation probabilities. In a later genetic analysis, fewer N-insertions in productive TCRs were reported among donors in an Asian-associated ancestry cluster than the approximately 670-donor mean. In a later analysis, most CMV-associated TCR beta chains were found to appear HLA-restricted, with HLA associations seemingly driven largely by CMV exposure.

Libraries were prepared through the immunoSEQ multiplex PCR assay. For the multiplex PCR, a mixture combining 60 forward primers for TCR Vbeta segments and 13 reverse primers for TCR Jbeta segments was used. The CDR3 region of rearranged TCR beta genes was amplified from genomic DNA with a multiplex PCR assay. On the Illumina HiSeq System, the amplified TCR beta libraries were sequenced as 87-base-pair reads. As for how the authors treated the data: A later analysis counted about 80 million unique TCR beta chains across the 666 repertoires, and around 9.9 million of these chains were shared by at least two donors. A nearest-neighbor algorithm error-corrected the raw reads and collapsed the reads into unique sequences, merging closely related sequences to remove PCR and sequencing errors. V, D and J gene segments were assigned by aligning CDR3 sequences to IMGT reference sequences. Each retained sequence needed at least a six-nucleotide match to both a V gene segment and a J gene segment. A rearrangement counted as productive if the CDR3 had no stop codons and remained in frame with V and J, and every other rearrangement counted as non-productive. CDR3 was defined according to IMGT convention as the region running from the second conserved V-encoded cysteine to the conserved J-encoded phenylalanine. The earlier analysis of fewer than 750 of the donors excluded sequences that lacked an unambiguous match to a single V gene segment. An earlier analysis of a few hundred of the donors called V segments functional above 56.7% productive rearrangements and segregating when the between-donor standard deviation exceeded 5%. To diagnose cytomegalovirus status from the catalog of TCR beta chain sequences, a statistical classification framework was built. A later analysis assigned V and J genes by comparing TCR nucleotide sequences with IMGT/GENE-DB human TR gene sequences. In a later analysis, CDR3 sequences and most-parsimonious VDJ recombination scenarios were assigned using the TCRdist pipeline. In a later analysis, every TCR beta chain was defined by the combination of its CDR3 amino acid sequence and its V-gene family, and reads without a unique V-gene family were dropped. In a later analysis, fewer than 600 highly shared, low-generation-probability nucleotide sequences were removed to address suspected cross-contamination and a sequencing artifact. For each public chain, a later analysis derived a clonal expansion index from normalized ranks of inferred template counts within each repertoire. In a later analysis, generation probabilities were computed using a VDJ recombination model fitted to out-of-frame rearrangements, and the results were checked against IGoR. Hypergeometric tests were used in a later analysis to score TCR-TCR, TCR-HLA and TCR-CMV co-occurrence, with a repertoire-size bias correction applied to the TCR pairs. In a later analysis, false discovery rates were estimated by permuting HLA or CMV assignments 20 times. In a later analysis, co-occurring TCRs were grouped using DBSCAN, with TCRdist sequence similarity added in when clustering inside HLA-allele-positive subsets. For co-occurrence clustering, repertoires with fewer than 30,000 or more than 120,000 public chains were excluded, along with five or six repertoires with anomalous nucleotide sharing. TCRdb's version of the immuneACCESS table is confined to in-frame rearrangements and falls short of the full clone set. An unresolved V gene accounts for under half of the shortfall where checked; the remainder is of unknown origin. V, J and clone size are those of that table, while D and trimming were read from the DNA. This sample comprises more than 85,000 clones, around 88% of them detected only once. Together, the top ten hold 1.5% to 2% of the sample.

Cut back by 6 bases and 5 bases, the V and J ends lie 22 bases apart. In the germline V gene, CDR1 corresponds to MRHNA and CDR2 to SNTAGT. From the cysteine through the phenylalanine, the CDR3 covers 16 amino acids. Only the CDR3 portion is preserved as DNA: 48 bases, with reading frame beginning at the first base. With respect to this clone: Its recognized antigen is unknown. Base-call qualities are not available, and no considerably larger clone is one nucleotide away.

The cohort comprised some 680 healthy bone marrow donors. Cohort members were all nominally healthy when sampled, although unrecorded immune exposures were likely present. The donor was CMV seronegative and was included in the group of a few hundred seronegative cohort members. Each donor provided a peripheral blood sample, and peripheral blood mononuclear cells were used for TCR beta sequencing. Genomic DNA extraction from the blood cell samples was performed with the Qiagen DNeasy Blood Extraction Kit. The specimen sequenced was PBMCs. This chain is built from TRBV6-4 and TRBJ1-2; TRBD1 could be the D gene, as 5 bases match. The receptor was isolated from a man in his forties in good health and CMV-seronegative. The CDR3 region reads CASREQHQGKGYGYTF. The DNA sequence reads TGTGCCAGCAGAGAGCAGCATCAGGGAAAAGGTTATGGCTACACCTTC.